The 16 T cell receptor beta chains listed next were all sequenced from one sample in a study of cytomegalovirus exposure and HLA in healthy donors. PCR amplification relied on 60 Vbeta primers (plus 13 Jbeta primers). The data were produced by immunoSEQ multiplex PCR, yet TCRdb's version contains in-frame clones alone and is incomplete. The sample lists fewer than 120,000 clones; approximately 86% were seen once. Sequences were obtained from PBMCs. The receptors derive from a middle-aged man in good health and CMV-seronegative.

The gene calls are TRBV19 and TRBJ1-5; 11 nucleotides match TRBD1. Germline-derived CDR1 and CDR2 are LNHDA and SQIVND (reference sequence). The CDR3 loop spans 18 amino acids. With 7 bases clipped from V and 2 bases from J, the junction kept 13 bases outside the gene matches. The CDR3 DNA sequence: TGTGCCAGTAATCAACCGGGACAGGGGGTAATTGGCAATCAGCCCCAGCATTTT. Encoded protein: CASNQPGQGVIGNQPQHF.

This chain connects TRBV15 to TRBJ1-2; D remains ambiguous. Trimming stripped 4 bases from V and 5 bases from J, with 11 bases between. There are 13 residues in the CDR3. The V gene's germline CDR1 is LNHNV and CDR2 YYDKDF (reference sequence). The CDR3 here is CATSIQEGYGYTF. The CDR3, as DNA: TGTGCCACCAGCATTCAGGAGGGTTATGGCTACACCTTC.

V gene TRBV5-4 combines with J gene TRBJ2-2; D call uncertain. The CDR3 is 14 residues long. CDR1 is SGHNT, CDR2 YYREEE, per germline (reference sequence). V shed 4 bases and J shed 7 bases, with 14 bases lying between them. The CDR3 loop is CASSPEFIGGELFF. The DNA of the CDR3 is TGTGCCAGCAGCCCCGAATTCATCGGCGGGGAGCTGTTTTTT.

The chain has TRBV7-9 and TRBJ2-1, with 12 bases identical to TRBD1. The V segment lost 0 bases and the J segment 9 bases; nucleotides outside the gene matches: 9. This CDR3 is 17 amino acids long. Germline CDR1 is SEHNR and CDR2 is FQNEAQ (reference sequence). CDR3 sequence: CASSLAKGQGAEGEQFF. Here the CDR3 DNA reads TGTGCCAGCAGCTTAGCGAAGGGACAGGGGGCAGAGGGTGAGCAGTTCTTC.

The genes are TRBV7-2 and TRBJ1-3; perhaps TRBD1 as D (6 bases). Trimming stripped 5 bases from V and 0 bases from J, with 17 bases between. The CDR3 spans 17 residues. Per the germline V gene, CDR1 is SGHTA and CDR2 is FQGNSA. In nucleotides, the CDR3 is TGTGCCAGCAGCCCCGGGTGGGGGGGCAGCTCTGGAAACACCATATATTTT. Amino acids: CASSPGWGGSSGNTIYF. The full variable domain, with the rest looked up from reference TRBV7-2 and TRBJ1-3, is GAGVSQSPSNKVTEKGKDVELRCDPISGHTALYWYRQSLGQGLEFLIYFQGNSAPDKSGLPSDRFSAERTGGSVSTLTIQRTQQEDSAVYLCASSPGWGGSSGNTIYFGEGSWLTVV.

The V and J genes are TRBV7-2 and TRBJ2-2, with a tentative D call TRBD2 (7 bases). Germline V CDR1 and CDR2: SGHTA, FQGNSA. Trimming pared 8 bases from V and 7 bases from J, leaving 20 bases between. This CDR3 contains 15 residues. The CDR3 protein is CASCPRGGKDGELFF. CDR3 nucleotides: TGTGCCAGCTGCCCGAGGGGGGGAAAGGACGGGGAGCTGTTTTTT.

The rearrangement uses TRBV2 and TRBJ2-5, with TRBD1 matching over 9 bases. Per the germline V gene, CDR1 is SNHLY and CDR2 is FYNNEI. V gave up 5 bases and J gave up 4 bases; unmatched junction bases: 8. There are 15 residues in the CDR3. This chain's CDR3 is CASSKNRGLGETQYF. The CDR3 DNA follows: TGTGCCAGCAGTAAGAACAGGGGGCTGGGAGAGACCCAGTACTTC.

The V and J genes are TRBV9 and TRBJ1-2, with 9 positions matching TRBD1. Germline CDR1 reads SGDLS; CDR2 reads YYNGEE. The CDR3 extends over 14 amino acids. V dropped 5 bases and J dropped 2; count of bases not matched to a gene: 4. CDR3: CASSGDRGNYGYTF. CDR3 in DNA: TGTGCCAGCAGTGGAGACAGGGGGAACTATGGCTACACCTTC.

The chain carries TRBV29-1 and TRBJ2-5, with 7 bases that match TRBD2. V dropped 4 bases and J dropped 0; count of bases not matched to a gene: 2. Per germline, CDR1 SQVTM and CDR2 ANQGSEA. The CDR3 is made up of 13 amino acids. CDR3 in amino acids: CSVVGGDQETQYF. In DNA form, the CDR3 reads TGCAGCGTTGTTGGGGGGGACCAAGAGACCCAGTACTTC.

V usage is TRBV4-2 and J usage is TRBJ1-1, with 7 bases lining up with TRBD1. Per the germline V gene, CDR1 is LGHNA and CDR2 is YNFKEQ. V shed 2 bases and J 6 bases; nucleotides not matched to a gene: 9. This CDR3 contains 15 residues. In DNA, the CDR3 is TGTGCCAGCAGCCAACTTGACAGGGAGAGAGCTGAAGCTTTCTTT. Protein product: CASSQLDRERAEAFF.

DNA of the CDR3: TGCGCCAGCAGCTTGGGAATGGCGGCGTCTGGGGCCAACGTCCTGACTTTC. Its translation: CASSLGMAASGANVLTF. The chain employs TRBV5-1 and TRBJ2-6; D unclear. Germline V gene sequence: CDR1 SGHRS, CDR2 YFSETQ. CDR3 length: 17 residues. The V and J ends lost 0 bases and 1 base respectively, with 11 bases between them.

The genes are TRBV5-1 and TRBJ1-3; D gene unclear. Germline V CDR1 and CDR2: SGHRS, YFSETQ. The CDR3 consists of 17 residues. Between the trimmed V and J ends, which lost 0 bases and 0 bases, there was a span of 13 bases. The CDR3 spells CASSLGPGLSSGNTIYF. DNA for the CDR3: TGCGCCAGCAGCTTGGGCCCCGGGTTGAGCTCTGGAAACACCATATATTTT.

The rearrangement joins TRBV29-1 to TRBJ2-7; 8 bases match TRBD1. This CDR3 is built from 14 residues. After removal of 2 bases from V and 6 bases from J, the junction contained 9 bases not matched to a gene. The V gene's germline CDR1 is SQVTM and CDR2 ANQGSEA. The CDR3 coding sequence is TGCAGCGTTGAAAGACCGGACAGGGCGACCGAGCAGTACTTC. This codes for CSVERPDRATEQYF.

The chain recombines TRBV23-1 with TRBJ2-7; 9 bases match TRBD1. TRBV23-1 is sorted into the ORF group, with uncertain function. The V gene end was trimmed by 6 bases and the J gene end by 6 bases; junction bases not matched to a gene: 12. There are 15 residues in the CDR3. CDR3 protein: CASSGPTGGPAEQYF. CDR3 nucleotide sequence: TGCGCCAGCAGCGGTCCGACAGGGGGGCCAGCCGAGCAGTACTTC.

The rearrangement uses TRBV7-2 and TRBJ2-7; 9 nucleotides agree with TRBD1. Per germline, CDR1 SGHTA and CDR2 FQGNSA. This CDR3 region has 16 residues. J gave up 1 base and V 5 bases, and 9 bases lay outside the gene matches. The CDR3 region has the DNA TGTGCCAGCAGCCCCTACCTGGGACAGGGTTCCTACGAGCAGTACTTC. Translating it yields CASSPYLGQGSYEQYF.

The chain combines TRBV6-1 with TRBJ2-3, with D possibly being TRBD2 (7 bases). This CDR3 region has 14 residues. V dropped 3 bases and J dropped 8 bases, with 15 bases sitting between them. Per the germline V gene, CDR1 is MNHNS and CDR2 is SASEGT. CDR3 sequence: CASSESERGGTQYF. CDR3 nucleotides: TGTGCCAGCAGTGAGAGTGAGAGGGGGGGTACGCAGTATTTT.